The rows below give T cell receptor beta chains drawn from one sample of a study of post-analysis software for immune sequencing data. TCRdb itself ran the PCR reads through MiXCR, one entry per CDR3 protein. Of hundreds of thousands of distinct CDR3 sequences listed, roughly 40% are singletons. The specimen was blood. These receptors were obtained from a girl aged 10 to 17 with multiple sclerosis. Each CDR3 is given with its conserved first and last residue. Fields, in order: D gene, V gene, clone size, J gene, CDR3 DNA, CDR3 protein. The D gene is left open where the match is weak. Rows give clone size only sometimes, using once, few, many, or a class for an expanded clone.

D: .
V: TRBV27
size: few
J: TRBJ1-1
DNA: TGTGCCAGCAGTTGGGAATACCTCTCCAAAGCTTTCTTT
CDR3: CASSWEYLSKAFF

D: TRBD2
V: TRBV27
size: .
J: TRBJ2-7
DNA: TGTGCCAGCAGTTTATCCGGGACTAGCGGGATAAGTCTAGGCGAGCAGTACTTC
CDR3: CASSLSGTSGISLGEQYF

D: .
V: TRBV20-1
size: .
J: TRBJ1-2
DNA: TGCAGTGCTATCTACAGGGACGGCTACACCTTC
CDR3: CSAIYRDGYTF

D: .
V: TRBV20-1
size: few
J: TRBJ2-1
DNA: TGCAGTGCTCCTCAAGCCTCGACCGGCTGGGATGAGCAGTTCTTC
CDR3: CSAPQASTGWDEQFF

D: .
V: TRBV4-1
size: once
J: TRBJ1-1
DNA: TGCGCCAGCAGCTTCAGTGAGGGGGGTCTAGCTTTCTTT
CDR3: CASSFSEGGLAFF

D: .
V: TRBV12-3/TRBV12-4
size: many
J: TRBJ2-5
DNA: TGTGCCAGCAGCTTAGGGGAGGCTGAGACCCAGTACTTC
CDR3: CASSLGEAETQYF

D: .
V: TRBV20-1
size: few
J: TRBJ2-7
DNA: TGCAGTGCTTTCCAAGACAGGTGGGCCTACGAGCAGTACTTC
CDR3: CSAFQDRWAYEQYF

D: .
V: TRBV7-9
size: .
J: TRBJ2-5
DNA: TGTGCCAGCAGATCACCGGGACAAACGGAGACCCAGTACTTC
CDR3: CASRSPGQTETQYF

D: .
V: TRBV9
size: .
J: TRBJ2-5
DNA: TGTGCCAGCAGCGTAGGTACAGGCATTGAGACCCAGTACTTC
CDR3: CASSVGTGIETQYF

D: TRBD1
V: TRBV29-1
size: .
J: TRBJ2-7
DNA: TGCAGCGTTCTTTGGACAGGATCCTACGAGCAGTACTTC
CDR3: CSVLWTGSYEQYF

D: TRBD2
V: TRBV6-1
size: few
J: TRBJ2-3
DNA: TGTGCCAGCCGTCCTAGCGGGGGGCCTCCTAGTACGCAGTATTTT
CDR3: CASRPSGGPPSTQYF

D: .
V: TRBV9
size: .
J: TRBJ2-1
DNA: TGTGCCAGCAGCACCCGGGACGGGAGCTACAATGAGCAGTTCTTC
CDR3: CASSTRDGSYNEQFF

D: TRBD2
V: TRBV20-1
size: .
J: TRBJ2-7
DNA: TGCAGTGCTAGCAAACTAGCGGGATCTTACGAGCAGTACTTC
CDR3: CSASKLAGSYEQYF

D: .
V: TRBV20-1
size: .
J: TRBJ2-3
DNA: TGCAGTGCTAGAGATTGGGGGAACTTCCCTAGCACGGATACGCAGTATTTT
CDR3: CSARDWGNFPSTDTQYF

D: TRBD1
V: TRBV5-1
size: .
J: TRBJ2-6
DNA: TGCGCCAGCAGCTTGTGGGACAGGTCTCCTGGGGGCAACGTCCTGACTTTC
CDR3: CASSLWDRSPGGNVLTF

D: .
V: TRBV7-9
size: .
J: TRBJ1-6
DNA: TGTGCCAGCAGCTTAAGCGGGGGAGGGTACAATTCACCCCTCCACTTT
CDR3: CASSLSGGGYNSPLHF

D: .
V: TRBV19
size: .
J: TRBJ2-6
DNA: TGTGCCAGTACGGGACGCTTGTGGAGCGTCCTGACTTTC
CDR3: CASTGRLWSVLTF

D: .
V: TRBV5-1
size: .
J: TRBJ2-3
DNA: TGCGCCAGCATGCAGGGACGCACAGATACGCAGTATTTT
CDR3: CASMQGRTDTQYF

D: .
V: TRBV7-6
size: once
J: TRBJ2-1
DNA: TGTGCCAGCAGCGTCAGGTGGAGTGAGCAGTTCTTC
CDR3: CASSVRWSEQFF

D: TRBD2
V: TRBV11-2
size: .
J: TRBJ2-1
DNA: TGTGCCAGCAGCTTAGGGACTAGCGGGAGGGCCAGGGGTAATGAGCAGTTCTTC
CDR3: CASSLGTSGRARGNEQFF

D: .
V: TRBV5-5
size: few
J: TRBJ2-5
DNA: TGTGCCAGCAGCTTGCCTTACACCGAAAGGGAGACCCAGTACTTC
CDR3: CASSLPYTERETQYF

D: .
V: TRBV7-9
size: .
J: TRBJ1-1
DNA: TGTGCCAGCAGCATGGGACGGTCGGACACTGAAGCTTTCTTT
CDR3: CASSMGRSDTEAFF